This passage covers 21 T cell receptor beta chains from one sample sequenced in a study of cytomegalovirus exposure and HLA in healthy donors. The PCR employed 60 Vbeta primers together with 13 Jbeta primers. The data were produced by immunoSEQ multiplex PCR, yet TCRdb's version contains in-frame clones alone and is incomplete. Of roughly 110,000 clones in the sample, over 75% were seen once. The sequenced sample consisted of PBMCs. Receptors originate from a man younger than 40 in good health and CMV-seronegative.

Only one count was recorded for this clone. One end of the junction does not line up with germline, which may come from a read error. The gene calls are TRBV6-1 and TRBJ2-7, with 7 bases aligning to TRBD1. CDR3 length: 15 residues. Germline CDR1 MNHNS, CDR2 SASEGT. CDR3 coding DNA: TGTGCCGGCAGCGAGGGGGCAGGAGGCTTCTACGAGCAGTACTTC. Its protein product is CAGSEGAGGFYEQYF.

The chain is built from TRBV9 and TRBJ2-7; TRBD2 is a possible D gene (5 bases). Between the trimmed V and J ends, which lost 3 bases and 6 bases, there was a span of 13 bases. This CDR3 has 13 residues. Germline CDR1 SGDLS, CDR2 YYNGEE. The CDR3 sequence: CASSADGVLEQYF. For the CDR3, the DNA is TGTGCCAGCAGCGCGGACGGGGTCCTCGAGCAGTACTTC.

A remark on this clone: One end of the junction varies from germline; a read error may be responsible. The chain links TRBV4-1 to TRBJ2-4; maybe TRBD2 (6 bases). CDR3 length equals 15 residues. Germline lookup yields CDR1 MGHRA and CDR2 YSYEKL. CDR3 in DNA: TGCGCCAGCAGCCAAGATGGGGGGAGTACCCATAAATGGGACTTC. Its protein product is CASSQDGGSTHKWDF.

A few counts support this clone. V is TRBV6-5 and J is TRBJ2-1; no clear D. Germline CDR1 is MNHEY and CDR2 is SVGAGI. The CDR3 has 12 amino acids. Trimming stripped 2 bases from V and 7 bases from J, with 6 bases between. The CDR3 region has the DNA TGTGCCAGCAGTTACGACGGGAATGAGCAGTTCTTC. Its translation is CASSYDGNEQFF.

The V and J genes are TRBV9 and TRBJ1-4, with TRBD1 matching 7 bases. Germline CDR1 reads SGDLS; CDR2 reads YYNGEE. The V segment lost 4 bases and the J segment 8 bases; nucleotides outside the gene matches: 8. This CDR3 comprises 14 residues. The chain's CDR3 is CASSKQGNSEKLFF. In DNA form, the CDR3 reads TGTGCCAGCAGCAAACAGGGGAATTCGGAAAAACTGTTTTTT.

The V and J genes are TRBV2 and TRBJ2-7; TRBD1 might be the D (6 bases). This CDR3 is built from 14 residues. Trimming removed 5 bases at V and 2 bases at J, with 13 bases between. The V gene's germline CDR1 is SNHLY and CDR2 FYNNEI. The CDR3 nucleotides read TGTGCCAGCAGTCTGGACAGAACCACCTACGAGCAGTACTTC. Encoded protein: CASSLDRTTYEQYF.

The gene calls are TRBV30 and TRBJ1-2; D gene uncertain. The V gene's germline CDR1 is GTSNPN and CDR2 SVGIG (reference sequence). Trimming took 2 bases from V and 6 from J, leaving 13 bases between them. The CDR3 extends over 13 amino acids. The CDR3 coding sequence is TGTGCCTGGAGTATTTTGGGGAGAGATGGCTACACCTTC. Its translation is CAWSILGRDGYTF.

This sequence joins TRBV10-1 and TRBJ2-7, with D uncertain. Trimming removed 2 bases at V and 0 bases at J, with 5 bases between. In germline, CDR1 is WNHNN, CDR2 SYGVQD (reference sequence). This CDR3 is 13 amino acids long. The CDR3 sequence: CASSESSSYEQYF. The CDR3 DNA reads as TGCGCCAGCAGTGAGAGTAGCTCCTACGAGCAGTACTTC.

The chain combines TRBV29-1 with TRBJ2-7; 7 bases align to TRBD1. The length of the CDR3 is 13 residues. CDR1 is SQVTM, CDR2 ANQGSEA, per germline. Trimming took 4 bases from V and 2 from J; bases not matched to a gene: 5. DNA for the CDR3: TGCAGCGTTGGCCCGACAGGGACCTACGAGCAGTACTTC. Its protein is CSVGPTGTYEQYF.

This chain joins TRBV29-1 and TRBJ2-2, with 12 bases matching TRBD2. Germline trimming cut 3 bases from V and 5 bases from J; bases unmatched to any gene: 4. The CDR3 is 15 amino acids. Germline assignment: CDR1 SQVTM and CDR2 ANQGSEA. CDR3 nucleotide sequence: TGCAGCGTTGACCTAGCGGGAGGGTATACCGGGGAGCTGTTTTTT. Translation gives CSVDLAGGYTGELFF.

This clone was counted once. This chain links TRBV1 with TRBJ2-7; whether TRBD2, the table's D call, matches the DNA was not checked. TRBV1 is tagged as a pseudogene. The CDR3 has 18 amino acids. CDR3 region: CTSSLGASGGLRSYEQYF. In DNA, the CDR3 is TGCACCAGCAGCCTGGGGGCAAGCGGGGGGCTCCGTTCCTACGAGCAGTACTTC.

Here the CDR3 reads CASSPRVLSGANVLTF. CDR3 in DNA: TGTGCCAGCAGCCCCCGGGTGTTGTCTGGGGCCAACGTCCTGACTTTC. The chain couples TRBV7-3 to TRBJ2-6, with D unresolved. V lost 5 bases to trimming and J lost 1 base, with 12 bases between them. The CDR3 has 16 amino acids. Germline V gives CDR1 SGHTA, CDR2 FQGTGA.

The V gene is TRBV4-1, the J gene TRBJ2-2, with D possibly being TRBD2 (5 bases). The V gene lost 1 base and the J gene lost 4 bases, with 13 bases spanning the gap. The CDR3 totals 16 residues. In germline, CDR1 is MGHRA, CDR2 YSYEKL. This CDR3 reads CASSQGFLGSTGELFF. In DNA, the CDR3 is TGCGCCAGCAGCCAAGGATTTTTGGGGAGCACCGGGGAGCTGTTTTTT.

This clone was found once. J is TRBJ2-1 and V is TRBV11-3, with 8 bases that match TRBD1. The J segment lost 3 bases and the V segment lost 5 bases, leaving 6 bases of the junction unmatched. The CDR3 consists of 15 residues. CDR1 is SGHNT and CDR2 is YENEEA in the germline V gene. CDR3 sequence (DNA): TGTGCCAGCAGCCGTGGACAGGGTTACTACAATGAGCAGTTCTTC. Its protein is CASSRGQGYYNEQFF. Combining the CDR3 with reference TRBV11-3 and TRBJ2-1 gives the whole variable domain EAGVVQSPRYKIIEKKQPVAFWCNPISGHNTLYWYLQNLGQGPELLIRYENEEAVDDSQLPKDRFSAERLKGVDSTLKIQPAELGDSAVYLCASSRGQGYYNEQFFGPGTRLTVL.

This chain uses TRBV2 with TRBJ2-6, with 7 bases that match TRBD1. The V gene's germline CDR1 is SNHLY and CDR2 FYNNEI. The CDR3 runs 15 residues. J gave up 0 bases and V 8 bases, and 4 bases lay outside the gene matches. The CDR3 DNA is TGTGCCAGCCGACAGGGAAACTCTGGGGCCAACGTCCTGACTTTC. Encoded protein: CASRQGNSGANVLTF.

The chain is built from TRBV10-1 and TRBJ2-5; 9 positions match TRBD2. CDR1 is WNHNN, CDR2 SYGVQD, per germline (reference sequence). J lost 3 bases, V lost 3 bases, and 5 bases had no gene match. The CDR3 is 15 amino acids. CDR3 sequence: CASSEISGREETQYF. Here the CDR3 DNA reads TGCGCCAGCAGTGAAATTAGCGGGAGAGAAGAGACCCAGTACTTC.

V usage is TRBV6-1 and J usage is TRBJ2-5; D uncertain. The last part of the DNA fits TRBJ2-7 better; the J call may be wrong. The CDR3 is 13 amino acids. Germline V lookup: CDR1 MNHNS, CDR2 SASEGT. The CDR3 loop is CASSEASAYEQYF. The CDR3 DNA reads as TGTGCCAGCAGTGAAGCCAGCGCCTACGAGCAGTACTTC.

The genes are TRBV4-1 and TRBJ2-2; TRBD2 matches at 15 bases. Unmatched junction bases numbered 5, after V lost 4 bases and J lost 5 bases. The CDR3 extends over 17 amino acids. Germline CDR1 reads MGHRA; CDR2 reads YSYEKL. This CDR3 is CASSPRTSGRGTGELFF. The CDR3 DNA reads TGCGCCAGCAGCCCCAGGACTAGCGGGAGGGGAACCGGGGAGCTGTTTTTT.

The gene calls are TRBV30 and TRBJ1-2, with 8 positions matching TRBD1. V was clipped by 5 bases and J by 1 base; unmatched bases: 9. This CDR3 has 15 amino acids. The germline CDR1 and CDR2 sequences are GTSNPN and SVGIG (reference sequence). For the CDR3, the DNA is TGTGCCTGGCTAGACCTGGACAGGGATAACTATGGCTACACCTTC. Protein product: CAWLDLDRDNYGYTF.

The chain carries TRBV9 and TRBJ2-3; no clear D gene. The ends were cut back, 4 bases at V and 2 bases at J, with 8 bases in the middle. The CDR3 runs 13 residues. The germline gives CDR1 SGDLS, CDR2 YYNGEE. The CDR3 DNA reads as TGTGCCAGCAGCCCCCACTTCACAGATACGCAGTATTTT. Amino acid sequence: CASSPHFTDTQYF.

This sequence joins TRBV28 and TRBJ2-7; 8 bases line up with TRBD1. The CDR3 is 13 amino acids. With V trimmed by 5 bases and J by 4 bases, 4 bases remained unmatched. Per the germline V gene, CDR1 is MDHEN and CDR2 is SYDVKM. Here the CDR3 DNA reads TGTGCCAGCAGTCCAGGACAGGGTTACGAGCAGTACTTC. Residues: CASSPGQGYEQYF.